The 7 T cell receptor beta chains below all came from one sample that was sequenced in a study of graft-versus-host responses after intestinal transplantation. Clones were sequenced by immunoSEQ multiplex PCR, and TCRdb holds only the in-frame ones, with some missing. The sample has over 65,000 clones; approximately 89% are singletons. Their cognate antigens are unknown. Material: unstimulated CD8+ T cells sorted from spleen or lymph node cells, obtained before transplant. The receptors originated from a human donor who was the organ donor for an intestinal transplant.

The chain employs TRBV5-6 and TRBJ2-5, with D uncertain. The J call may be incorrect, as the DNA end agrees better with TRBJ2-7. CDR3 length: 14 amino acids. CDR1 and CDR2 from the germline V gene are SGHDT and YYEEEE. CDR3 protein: CASSLEDGPYEQYF. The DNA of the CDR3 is TGTGCCAGCAGCTTGGAGGACGGGCCCTACGAGCAGTACTTC.

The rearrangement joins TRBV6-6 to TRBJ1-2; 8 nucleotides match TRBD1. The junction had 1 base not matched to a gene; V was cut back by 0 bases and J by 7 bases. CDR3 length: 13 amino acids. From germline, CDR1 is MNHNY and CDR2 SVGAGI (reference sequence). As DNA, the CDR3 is TGTGCCAGCAGTTACTCGGACAGGGCTGGCTACACCTTC. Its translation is CASSYSDRAGYTF.

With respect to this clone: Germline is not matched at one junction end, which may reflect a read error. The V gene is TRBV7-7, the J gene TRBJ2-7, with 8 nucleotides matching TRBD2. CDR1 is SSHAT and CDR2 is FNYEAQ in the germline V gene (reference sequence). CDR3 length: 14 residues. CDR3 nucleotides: TGTGCTAGCAGCCGGGGGGGAGGATACTACGAGCAGTACTTC. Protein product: CASSRGGGYYEQYF.

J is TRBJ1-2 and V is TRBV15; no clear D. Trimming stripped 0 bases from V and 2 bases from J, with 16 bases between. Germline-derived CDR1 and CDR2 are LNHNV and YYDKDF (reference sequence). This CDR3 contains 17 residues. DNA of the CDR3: TGTGCCACCAGCAGAGATTCGTTAAGTCCTCTAAACTATGGCTACACCTTC. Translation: CATSRDSLSPLNYGYTF.

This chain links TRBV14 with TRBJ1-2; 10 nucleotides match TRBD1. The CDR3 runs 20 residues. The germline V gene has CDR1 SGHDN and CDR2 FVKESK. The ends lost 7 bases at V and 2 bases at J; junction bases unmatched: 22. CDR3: CASMSYPGDRGSYNNYGYTF. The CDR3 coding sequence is TGTGCCAGCATGTCCTACCCGGGGGACAGGGGCTCTTACAACAACTATGGCTACACCTTC.

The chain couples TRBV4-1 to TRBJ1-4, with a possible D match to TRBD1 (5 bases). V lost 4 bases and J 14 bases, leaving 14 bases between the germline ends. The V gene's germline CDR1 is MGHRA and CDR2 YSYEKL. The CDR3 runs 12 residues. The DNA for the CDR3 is TGCGCCAGCAGCCCCGGGACCGTTAGGCTGTTTTTT. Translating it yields CASSPGTVRLFF.

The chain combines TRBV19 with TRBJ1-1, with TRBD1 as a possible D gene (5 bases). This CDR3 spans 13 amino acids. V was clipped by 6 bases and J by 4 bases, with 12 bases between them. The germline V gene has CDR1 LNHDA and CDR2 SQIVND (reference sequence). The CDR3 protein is CASRPGWVTEAFF. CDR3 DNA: TGTGCCAGTAGGCCAGGGTGGGTCACTGAAGCTTTCTTT. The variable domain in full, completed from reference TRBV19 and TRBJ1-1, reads DGGITQSPKYLFRKEGQNVTLSCEQNLNHDAMYWYRQDPGQGLRLIYYSQIVNDFQKGDIAEGYSVSREKKESFPLTVTSAQKNPTAFYLCASRPGWVTEAFFGQGTRLTVV.